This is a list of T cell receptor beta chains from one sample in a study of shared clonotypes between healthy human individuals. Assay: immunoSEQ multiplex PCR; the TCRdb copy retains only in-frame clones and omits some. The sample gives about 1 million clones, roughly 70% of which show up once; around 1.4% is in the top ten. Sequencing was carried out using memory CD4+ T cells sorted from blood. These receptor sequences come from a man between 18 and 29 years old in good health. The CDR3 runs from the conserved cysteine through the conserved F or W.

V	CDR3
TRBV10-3	CAISASTGGDQPQHF
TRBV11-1	CASSLSLMNTEAFF
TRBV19	CASSTRALGANVLTF
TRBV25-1	CASRTFFTLHF
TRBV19	CASSSVAGDQNIQYF
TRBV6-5	CASSPDRLNEKLFF
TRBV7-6	CASSTLDGGGEQYF
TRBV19	CASKTTGGLGELFF
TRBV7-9	CASSFWGGEQFF
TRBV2	CASSIYDGYTF
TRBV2	CASSFYWPFPEYF
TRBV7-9	CASSPPPSSYEQYF
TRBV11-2	CASSLDRGVRSGNTIYF
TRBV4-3	CASSLGGGLAGLREQFF
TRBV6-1	CASSRDRVNQPQHF
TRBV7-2	CASSLVGGSGETQYF
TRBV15	CATSRGQNNEKLFF
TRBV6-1	CASISGTGAYEQYF
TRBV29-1	CSVVSGRNTEAFF
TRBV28	CASRSGDTEAFF
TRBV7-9	CASSLAWQGGYEQYF
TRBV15	CATSRGPLVTETQYF
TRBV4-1	CASSQGLRETQYF
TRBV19	CASDRGGGNQPQHF
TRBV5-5	CASSLSPKNIQYF
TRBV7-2	CASSLGIMASGDYNEQFF
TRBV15	CATSRGKIKKQHTEAFF
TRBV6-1	CASSEKGNYGYTF
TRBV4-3	CASSQDQGLSNQPQHF
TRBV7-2	CASSLHLRGSSTDTQYF
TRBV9	CASSAQGNGNTIYF
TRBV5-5	CASSLGGDEQYF
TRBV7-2	CASSFSQGGTGELFF
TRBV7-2	CASSSDRGQKLFF
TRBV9	CASSPRDLAGNEQFF
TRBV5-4	CASSLGSGRAYEQYF
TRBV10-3	CAISWERNTEAFF
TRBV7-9	CASSLGYEKLFF
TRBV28	CASSLYKGFETQYF
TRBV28	CASSLWQGPYEQYF
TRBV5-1	CASTPRYSYNEQFF
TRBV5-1	CASTSDGSYNEQFF
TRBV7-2	CASSLAGTSGTMHTQYF
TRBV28	CASSLNPRGYGYTF
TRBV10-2	CASSADQKGNEQFF
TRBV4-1	CASSQDRTPYSNQPQHF
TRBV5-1	CASSIGLAPQETQYF
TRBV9	CASSRGLEEKLFF
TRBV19	CASSMMGPGVNEQFF
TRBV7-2	CASSPRGYEQYF
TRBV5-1	CASSSGTSGGVGTDTQYF
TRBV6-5	CASSSLGETQYF
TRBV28	CASRHRREGNSSPLHF